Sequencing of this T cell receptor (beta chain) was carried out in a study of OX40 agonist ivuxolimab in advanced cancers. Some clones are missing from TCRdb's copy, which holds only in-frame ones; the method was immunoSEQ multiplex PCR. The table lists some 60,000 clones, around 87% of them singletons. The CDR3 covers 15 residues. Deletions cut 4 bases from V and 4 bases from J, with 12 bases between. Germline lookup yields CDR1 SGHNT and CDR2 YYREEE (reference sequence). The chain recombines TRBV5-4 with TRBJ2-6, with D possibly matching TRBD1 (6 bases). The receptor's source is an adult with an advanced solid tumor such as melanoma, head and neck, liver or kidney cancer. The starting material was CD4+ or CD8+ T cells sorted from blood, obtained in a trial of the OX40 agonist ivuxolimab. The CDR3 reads CASSAGTTGANVLTF. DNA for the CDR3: TGTGCCAGCAGCGCCGGGACAACCGGGGCCAACGTCCTGACTTTC. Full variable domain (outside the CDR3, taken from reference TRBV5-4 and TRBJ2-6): ETGVTQSPTHLIKTRGQQVTLRCSSQSGHNTVSWYQQALGQGPQFIFQYYREEENGRGNFPPRFSGLQFPNYSSELNVNALELDDSALYLCASSAGTTGANVLTFGAGSRLTVL.